The rows below give T cell receptor beta chains drawn from one sample of a study of blood T cell repertoires in COVID-19. Measured with immunoSEQ multiplex PCR; TCRdb has only the in-frame clones, and not every one. The table has fewer than 150,000 clones, around 83% seen once. The sequenced material came from peripheral blood. The receptors shown here come from a human donor in a cohort sampled during active COVID-19. Each CDR3 is given with its conserved first and last residue. A D gene is named only where the DNA matches it firmly. The size entry is marked missing in some rows and otherwise reads once, few, many or a size class.

TRBJ2-7,TRBV6-2/TRBV6-3,.,.,CASSFRNEQYF,TGTGCCAGCAGTTTCAGAAACGAGCAGTACTTC
TRBJ2-1,TRBV28,.,TRBD2,CASSTLAGGSYNEQFF,TGTGCCAGCAGTACTCTAGCGGGAGGTTCCTACAATGAGCAGTTCTTC
TRBJ1-1,TRBV13,.,.,CASSLIGGLNTEAFF,TGTGCTAGCAGCTTAATTGGGGGGTTGAACACTGAAGCTTTCTTT
TRBJ1-3,TRBV6-2/TRBV6-3,few,.,CASSYQDNSGNTIYF,TGTGCCAGCAGTTACCAGGACAACTCTGGAAACACCATATATTTT
TRBJ2-1,TRBV4-3,.,TRBD2,CASSGASGGAQFF,TGCGCCAGCAGCGGGGCTAGCGGGGGCGCGCAGTTCTTC
TRBJ1-1,TRBV5-6,few,.,CASSLEAGATEAFF,TGTGCCAGCAGCTTGGAGGCTGGGGCCACTGAAGCTTTCTTT
TRBJ1-2,TRBV7-2,.,.,CASSSDRSYGYTF,TGTGCCAGCAGCTCCGACAGAAGCTATGGCTACACCTTC
TRBJ2-1,TRBV7-2,.,TRBD2,CASSLRNSGVSYNEQFF,TGTGCCAGCAGCTTACGAAATAGCGGGGTATCCTACAATGAGCAGTTCTTC
TRBJ2-3,TRBV27,.,TRBD2,CASRPSGSGDTQYF,TGTGCCAGCAGACCCAGCGGGAGTGGGGATACGCAGTATTTT
TRBJ2-7,TRBV5-4,.,.,CASSLDGYEQYF,TGTGCCAGCAGTTTGGACGGCTACGAGCAGTACTTC
TRBJ2-5,TRBV10-3,.,TRBD2,CAISDSGLAGGETQYF,TGTGCCATCAGTGATTCAGGACTAGCGGGGGGAGAGACCCAGTACTTC
TRBJ1-6,TRBV7-6,.,.,CASSLEASPSSYNSPLHF,TGTGCCAGCAGCCTCGAAGCATCCCCGAGCTCCTATAATTCACCCCTCCACTTT
TRBJ2-7,TRBV30,.,TRBD1,CAWNTGGYEQYF,TGTGCCTGGAACACAGGGGGCTACGAGCAGTACTTC
TRBJ1-6,TRBV4-3,.,.,CASSQESAGGNSPLHF,TGCGCCAGCAGCCAAGAATCGGCAGGAGGAAATTCACCCCTCCACTTT
TRBJ2-1,TRBV5-1,.,.,CASSLALAAGRDEQFF,TGCGCCAGCAGCTTGGCCTTAGCCGCGGGACGCGATGAGCAGTTCTTC
TRBJ2-3,TRBV27,.,.,CASSSDSLRTDTQYF,TGTGCCAGCAGTTCGGACAGTCTTCGCACAGATACGCAGTATTTT
TRBJ2-2,TRBV11-3,.,TRBD1,CASSLDRADTGELFF,TGTGCCAGCAGCCTGGACAGGGCGGACACCGGGGAGCTGTTTTTT
TRBJ2-5,TRBV6-5,.,.,CASRGAGEGETQYF,TGTGCCAGCCGAGGTGCAGGGGAGGGGGAGACCCAGTACTTC
TRBJ1-1,TRBV7-2,once,.,CASSLTAGNTEAFF,TGTGCCAGCAGCTTAACGGCGGGGAACACTGAAGCTTTCTTT
TRBJ1-3,TRBV7-2,.,.,CASSQRLNTIYF,TGTGCCAGCAGTCAACGGTTGAACACCATATATTTT
TRBJ2-3,TRBV11-1,.,.,CASSLGLALDTQYF,TGTGCCAGCAGCTTAGGGCTAGCGCTAGATACGCAGTATTTT
TRBJ1-1,TRBV7-2,once,.,CASSLRAGVVAFF,TGTGCCAGCAGCTTACGGGCCGGGGTTGTCGCTTTCTTT